This T cell receptor (beta chain) was sequenced in a study of blood T cell repertoires in COVID-19. Across the study: Sites across the United States, Italy and Spain contributed samples from acute and convalescent COVID-19.

The method was immunoSEQ multiplex PCR; TCRdb's version includes in-frame clones alone and lacks a portion of them. Here the sample spans around 180,000 clones, around 85% being singletons. Germline-derived CDR1 and CDR2 are SGHDT and YYEEEE. The V and J ends lost 0 bases and 3 bases respectively, with 10 bases between them. The CDR3 spans 14 residues. This TCR was recovered from a woman older than 75 with acute or convalescent COVID-19. The chain links TRBV5-6 to TRBJ2-7; no firm D call. The material sequenced was peripheral blood. Here the CDR3 reads CASSLGPELYEQYF. The CDR3 DNA sequence: TGTGCCAGCAGCTTGGGTCCCGAACTCTACGAGCAGTACTTC.